The TCR beta chain under discussion was sequenced for a study of T cells in localized non-small cell lung cancer. Whole-study results and caveats: The highest T cell clonality was in uninvolved adjacent lung, above tumor.

This table comes from immunoSEQ multiplex PCR, and its TCRdb copy is limited to in-frame clones, with some not included. The table records about 21,000 clones, around 90% of them present only once. A remark on this clone: Antigen specificity is unknown.

The V gene end was trimmed by 6 bases and the J gene end by 5 bases; junction bases not matched to a gene: 7. Germline V gives CDR1 MDHEN, CDR2 SYDVKM. There are 15 residues in the CDR3. V is TRBV28 and J is TRBJ2-1; 10 bases agree with TRBD2. The starting material was peripheral blood mononuclear cells, obtained before any cancer treatment. The TCR was taken from a male donor at least 60 years old with stage II lung adenocarcinoma. CDR3 in amino acids: CASRGRLAGDNEQFF. The CDR3 DNA reads TGTGCCAGCAGGGGCCGGCTAGCGGGAGACAATGAGCAGTTCTTC.